This T cell receptor beta chain was retrieved from a study of T cell responses to AZD1222 COVID-19 vaccine (dated by TCRdb to the early 2020s). In the study overall: Because spike-specific TCR depth and breadth did not differ between the two schedules, AZD1222 recipients who got a second dose at roughly 4 weeks were pooled with those who got a second dose at roughly 12 weeks. TCR sequencing was performed for fewer than 250 trial participants, of whom around 210 were given two doses of AZD1222 and approximately 25 were given two doses of MenACWY control vaccine. Trial participants were enrolled by age into subgroups of 18-55, 56-69 and 70-plus years, and around 140, 26 and 57 TCR-sequenced participants, respectively, were included in these subgroups.

The CDR3 regions of human TCRbeta chains were analyzed by immunosequencing. As for the original processing: Repertoire TCRs were matched against a reference library of SARS-CoV-2-specific TCRs generated with the MIRA antigen-specificity platform. Breadth meant the fraction of unique TCRs that were SARS-CoV-2-associated, whereas depth meant the fraction of total T cells that were SARS-CoV-2-associated. Each spike-specific TCR was assigned to its reactive spike region and to a CD4 or CD8 class using the MIRA data. Log10-transformed breadth and depth values were compared by one-way ANOVA with Sidak's multiple comparisons tests. The source is immuneACCESS, and TCRdb retained only in-frame sequences with V and J called. Part of the clones is not carried over; for the studies checked, unresolved V genes explain less than half of this, and the remainder is unexplained. The V and J calls and the clone size are those of that table, but D and trimming were determined from the DNA. This sample gives 110,000 to 150,000 clones in total; about 93% of them show up just once. Together, the top ten hold 3.5% to 4.5% of the sample.

For this clone: The target of this receptor is not known. No much larger clone is present one base from it, and per-base qualities are unavailable.

The sample's time point, from its label and the paper: baseline before first vaccination. Vaccinee samples came from UK trials COV001 and COV002, including a single-blind randomized controlled phase 2/3 trial of AZD1222 (ChAdOx1 nCoV-19) in healthy adults. For TCRbeta chain sequencing, PBMC samples from trial participants were taken at day 0 and at day 28 after the second dose. Paper-wide results and their limitations: Because no day 14 peak-response samples were available, the repertoires could be characterized only after the peak T cell response. In the small 56-69-year group, the increase in depth fell short of significance, most likely because of low power. A significant rise in spike-specific TCR breadth and depth was observed after two AZD1222 doses relative to day 0 and relative to MenACWY recipients. Most participants were white British and females outnumbered males, and the authors suggested that clonal diversity may have been underestimated. Reportedly, close to half of the unique spike-specific TCRs recognized epitopes lying outside the regions that are mutated in the B.1.351 and B.1.1.7 variants. The vaccine-associated CD4 TCRs covered the entire spike protein, and the dominant responses fell in regions 160-218 and 743-854. Only six AZD1222 recipients were SARS-CoV-2 seropositive at baseline, limiting conclusions about previously exposed vaccinees.

V loses 3 bases, J loses 1 base, and the germline ends lie 13 bases apart. The CDR3 numbers 15 residues from cysteine through phenylalanine. CDR3 DNA is the only sequence kept; it has 45 bases, read in frame from the first base. The germline V gene provides CDR1 SGDLS and CDR2 YYNGEE. The sequence came from an adult in good health. The chain is encoded by TRBV9 joined to TRBJ1-2; a confident D gene designation cannot be given. The input for sequencing was peripheral blood, taken on day 0 of AZD1222 vaccination. This receptor carries the CDR3 CASSGEDGLNYGYTF. The DNA sequence follows: TGTGCCAGCAGCGGTGAGGACGGCCTTAACTATGGCTACACCTTC.